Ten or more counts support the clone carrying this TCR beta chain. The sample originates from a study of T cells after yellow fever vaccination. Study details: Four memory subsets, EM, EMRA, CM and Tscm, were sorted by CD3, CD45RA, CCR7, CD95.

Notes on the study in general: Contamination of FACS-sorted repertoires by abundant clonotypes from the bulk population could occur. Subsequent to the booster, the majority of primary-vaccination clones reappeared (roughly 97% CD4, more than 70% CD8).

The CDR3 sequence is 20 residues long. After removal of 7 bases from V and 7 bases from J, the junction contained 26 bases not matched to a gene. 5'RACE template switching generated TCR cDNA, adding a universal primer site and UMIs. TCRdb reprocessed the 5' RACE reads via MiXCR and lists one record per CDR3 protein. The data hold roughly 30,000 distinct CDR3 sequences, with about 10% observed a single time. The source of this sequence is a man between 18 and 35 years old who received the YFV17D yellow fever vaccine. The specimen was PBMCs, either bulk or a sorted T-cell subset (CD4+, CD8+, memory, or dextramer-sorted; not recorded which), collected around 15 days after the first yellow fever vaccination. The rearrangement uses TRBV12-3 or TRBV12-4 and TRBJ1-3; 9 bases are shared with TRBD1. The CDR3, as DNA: TGTGCCAGCACCCCGAAGAGGGACAGGGATTTTTTGAGTAGGCGGAACACCATATATTTT. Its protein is CASTPKRDRDFLSRRNTIYF.